This is a list of T cell receptor beta chains from one sample in a study of STAT5B mutations in CD4+ large granular lymphocyte leukemia. This table comes from immunoSEQ multiplex PCR, and its TCRdb copy is limited to in-frame clones, with some not included. Here the sample spans tens of thousands of clones, 55% to 80% being singletons. Sample: CD4+ T cells from blood buffy coats. The receptors shown here come from a human donor in good health. CDR3s include the opening cysteine and the closing phenylalanine or tryptophan. The D gene is left open where the match is weak. The size field is filled for only some rows; it gives once, few, many or a size class.

-,TRBD1,TRBV2,TRBJ1-5,TGTGCCAGCACCCAAAACAGGGGAAGACAGCAGCCCCAGCATTTT,CASTQNRGRQQPQHF
-,-,TRBV6-5,TRBJ1-6,TGTGCCAGCAGTTCCGGGAGGCATAATTCACCCCTCCACTTT,CASSSGRHNSPLHF
-,TRBD1,TRBV7-2,TRBJ1-1,TGTGCCAGCAGCCAAACTTACGGGACAGATGGAATGAACACTGAAGCTTTCTTT,CASSQTYGTDGMNTEAFF
-,-,TRBV7-6,TRBJ2-2,TGTGCCAGCAGCCCAGGGGAGATCGTAGGGGAGCTGTTTTTT,CASSPGEIVGELFF
-,TRBD2,TRBV6-6,TRBJ2-5,TGTGCCAGCAGGCGAACTAGCGAGGGATTGGAAGAGACCCAGTACTTC,CASRRTSEGLEETQYF
-,TRBD1,TRBV19,TRBJ1-1,TGTGCCAGTAGTAAGACAGGGTTGAACACTGAAGCTTTCTTT,CASSKTGLNTEAFF
-,TRBD1,TRBV28,TRBJ1-5,TGTGCCAGCAGCCCGCCTGACAGGGCGGCGCGACATCAGCCCCAGCATTTT,CASSPPDRAARHQPQHF
-,TRBD2,TRBV7-2,TRBJ2-3,TGTGCCAGCAGCTTTAGCGGGGGGGGGACAGATACGCAGTATTTT,CASSFSGGGTDTQYF
few,-,TRBV28,TRBJ1-1,TGTGCCAGCAGCTTGGGCCCTTGGGACACTGAAGCTTTCTTT,CASSLGPWDTEAFF
once,-,TRBV4-1,TRBJ1-2,TGCGCCAGCAGCCAAGAATTAGGCAGACTTAACTATGGCTACACCTTC,CASSQELGRLNYGYTF
-,TRBD2,TRBV6-1,TRBJ2-5,TGTGCCAGCAGCATGGTAGGGACTAGAAAAGAGACCCAGTACTTC,CASSMVGTRKETQYF
-,TRBD2,TRBV5-4,TRBJ2-7,TGTGCCAGCAGCGGGACAGCGGGGGGCGCCTACGAGCAGTACTTC,CASSGTAGGAYEQYF
-,TRBD1,TRBV18,TRBJ1-3,TGTGCCAGCTCACCAATGGGACAGAGCGTAGGAAACACCATATATTTT,CASSPMGQSVGNTIYF
-,-,TRBV7-6,TRBJ2-3,TGTGCCAGCAGCTTAGCCCGTCCAGGCGCAGATACGCAGTATTTT,CASSLARPGADTQYF